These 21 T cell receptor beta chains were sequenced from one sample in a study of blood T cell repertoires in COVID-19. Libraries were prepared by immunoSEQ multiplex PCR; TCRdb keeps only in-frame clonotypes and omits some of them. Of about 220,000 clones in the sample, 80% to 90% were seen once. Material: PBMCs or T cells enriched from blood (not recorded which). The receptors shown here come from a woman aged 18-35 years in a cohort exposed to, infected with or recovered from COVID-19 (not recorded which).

As DNA, the CDR3 is TGTGCCAGCAGTGGGGGGAATCCATACTATGGCTACACCTTC. Translation gives CASSGGNPYYGYTF. The rearrangement joins TRBV11-2 to TRBJ1-2; weak D call: TRBD1 (5 bases). Germline V gives CDR1 SGHAT, CDR2 FQNNGV. The V end was cut by 6 bases, the J end by 3 bases, with 14 bases between. CDR3 length equals 14 residues.

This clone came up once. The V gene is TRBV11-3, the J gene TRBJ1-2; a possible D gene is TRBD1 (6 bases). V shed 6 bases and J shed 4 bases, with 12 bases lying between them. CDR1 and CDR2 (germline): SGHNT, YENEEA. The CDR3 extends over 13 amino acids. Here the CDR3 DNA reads TGTGCCAGCAGTCGCAGACAGGCCTATGGCTACACCTTC. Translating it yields CASSRRQAYGYTF. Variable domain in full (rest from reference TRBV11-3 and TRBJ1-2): EAGVVQSPRYKIIEKKQPVAFWCNPISGHNTLYWYLQNLGQGPELLIRYENEEAVDDSQLPKDRFSAERLKGVDSTLKIQPAELGDSAVYLCASSRRQAYGYTFGSGTRLTVV.

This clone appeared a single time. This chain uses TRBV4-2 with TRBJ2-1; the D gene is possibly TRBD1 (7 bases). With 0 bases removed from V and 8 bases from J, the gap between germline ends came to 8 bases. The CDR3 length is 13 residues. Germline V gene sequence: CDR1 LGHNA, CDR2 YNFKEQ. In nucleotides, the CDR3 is TGTGCCAGCAGCCAAGACAGGGGGGATGAGCAGTTCTTC. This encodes CASSQDRGDEQFF.

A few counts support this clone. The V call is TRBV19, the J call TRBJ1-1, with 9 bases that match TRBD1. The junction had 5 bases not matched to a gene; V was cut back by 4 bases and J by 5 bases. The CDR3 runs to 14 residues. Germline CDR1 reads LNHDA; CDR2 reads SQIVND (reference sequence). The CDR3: CASSKTGGSTEAFF. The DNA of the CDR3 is TGTGCCAGTAGTAAGACAGGGGGATCTACTGAAGCTTTCTTT.

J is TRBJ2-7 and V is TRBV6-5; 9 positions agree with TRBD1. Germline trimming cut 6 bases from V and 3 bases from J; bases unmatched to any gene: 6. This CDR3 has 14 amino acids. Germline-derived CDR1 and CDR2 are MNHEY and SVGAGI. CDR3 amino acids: CASSSPGQGYEQYF. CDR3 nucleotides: TGTGCCAGCAGCTCACCGGGACAGGGCTACGAGCAGTACTTC.

CDR3 nucleotide sequence: TGCGCCAGCAGACCGGGACAGGCCTCCTACGAGCAGTACTTC. This codes for CASRPGQASYEQYF. This chain links TRBV5-1 with TRBJ2-7; 8 positions agree with TRBD1. J was trimmed by 0 bases and V by 5 bases; bases with no gene match: 4. From germline, CDR1 is SGHRS and CDR2 YFSETQ. CDR3 length equals 14 residues.

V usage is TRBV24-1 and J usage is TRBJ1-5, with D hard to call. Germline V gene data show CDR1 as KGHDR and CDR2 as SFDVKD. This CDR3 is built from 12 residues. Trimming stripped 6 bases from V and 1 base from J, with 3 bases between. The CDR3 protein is CATSSSNQPQHF. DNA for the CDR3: TGTGCCACCAGTTCAAGCAATCAGCCCCAGCATTTT.

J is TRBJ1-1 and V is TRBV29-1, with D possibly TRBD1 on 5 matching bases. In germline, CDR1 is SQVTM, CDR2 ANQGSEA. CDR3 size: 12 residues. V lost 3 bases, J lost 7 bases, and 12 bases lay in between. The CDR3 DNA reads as TGCAGCGTTGAGTCCGGACAATTTGAAGCTTTCTTT. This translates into CSVESGQFEAFF.

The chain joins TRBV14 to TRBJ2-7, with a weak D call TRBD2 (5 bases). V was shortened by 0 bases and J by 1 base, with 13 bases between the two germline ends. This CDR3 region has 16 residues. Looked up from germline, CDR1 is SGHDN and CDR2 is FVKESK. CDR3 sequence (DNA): TGTGCCAGCAGCCAAGACAAGCGGAAACCTTCCTACGAGCAGTACTTC. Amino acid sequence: CASSQDKRKPSYEQYF.

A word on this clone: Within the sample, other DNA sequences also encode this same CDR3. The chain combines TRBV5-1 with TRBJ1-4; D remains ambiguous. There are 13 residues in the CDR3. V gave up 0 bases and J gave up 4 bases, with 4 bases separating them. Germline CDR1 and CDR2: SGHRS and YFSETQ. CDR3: CASSLGLNEKLFF. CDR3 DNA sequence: TGCGCCAGCAGCTTGGGTCTTAATGAAAAACTGTTTTTT.

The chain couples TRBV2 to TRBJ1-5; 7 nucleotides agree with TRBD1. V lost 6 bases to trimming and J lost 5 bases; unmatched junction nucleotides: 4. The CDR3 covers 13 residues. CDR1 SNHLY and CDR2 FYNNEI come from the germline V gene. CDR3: CASSQGGDQPQHF. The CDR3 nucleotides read TGTGCCAGCAGCCAAGGGGGCGATCAGCCCCAGCATTTT.

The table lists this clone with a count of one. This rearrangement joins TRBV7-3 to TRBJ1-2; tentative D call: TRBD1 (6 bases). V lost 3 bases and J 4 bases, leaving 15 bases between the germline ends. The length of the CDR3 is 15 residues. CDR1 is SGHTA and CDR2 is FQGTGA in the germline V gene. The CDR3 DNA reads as TGTGCCAGCAGCTTCCCAGACAGGATATTCTATGGCTACACCTTC. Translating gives CASSFPDRIFYGYTF.

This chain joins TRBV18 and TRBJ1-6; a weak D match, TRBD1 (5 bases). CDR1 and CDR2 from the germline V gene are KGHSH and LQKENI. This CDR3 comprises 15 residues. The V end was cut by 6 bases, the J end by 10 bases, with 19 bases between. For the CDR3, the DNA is TGTGCCAGCTCGATAGGGGAGGGGAATGAATCACCCCTCCACTTT. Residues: CASSIGEGNESPLHF.

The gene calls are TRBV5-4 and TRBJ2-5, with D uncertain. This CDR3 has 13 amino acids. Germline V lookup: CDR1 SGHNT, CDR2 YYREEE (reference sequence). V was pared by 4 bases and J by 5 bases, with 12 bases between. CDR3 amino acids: CASSLGAGETQYF. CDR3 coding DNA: TGTGCCAGCAGCCTCGGAGCCGGGGAGACCCAGTACTTC.

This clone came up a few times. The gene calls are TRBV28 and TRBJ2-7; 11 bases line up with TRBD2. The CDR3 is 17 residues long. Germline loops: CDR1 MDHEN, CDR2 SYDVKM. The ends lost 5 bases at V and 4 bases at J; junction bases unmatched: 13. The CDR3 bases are TGTGCCAGCAGTCCCCCGGGTAAGGGACTAGCGGTTTACGAGCAGTACTTC. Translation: CASSPPGKGLAVYEQYF.

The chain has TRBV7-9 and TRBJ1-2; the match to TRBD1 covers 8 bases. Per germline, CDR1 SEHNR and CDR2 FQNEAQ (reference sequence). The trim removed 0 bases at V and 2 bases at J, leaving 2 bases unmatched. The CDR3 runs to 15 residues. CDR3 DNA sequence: TGTGCCAGCAGCTTAGCGCAGGGGGCAAACTATGGCTACACCTTC. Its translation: CASSLAQGANYGYTF. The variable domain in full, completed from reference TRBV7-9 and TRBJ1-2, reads DTGVSQNPRHKITKRGQNVTFRCDPISEHNRLYWYRQTLGQGPEFLTYFQNEAQLEKSRLLSDRFSAERPKGSFSTLEIQRTEQGDSAMYLCASSLAQGANYGYTFGSGTRLTVV.

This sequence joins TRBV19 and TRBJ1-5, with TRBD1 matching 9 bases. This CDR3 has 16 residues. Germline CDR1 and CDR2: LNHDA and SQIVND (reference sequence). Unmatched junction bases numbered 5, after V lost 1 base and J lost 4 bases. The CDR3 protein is CASSIARGQGNQPQHF. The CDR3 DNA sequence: TGTGCCAGTAGTATAGCAAGGGGACAGGGTAATCAGCCCCAGCATTTT.

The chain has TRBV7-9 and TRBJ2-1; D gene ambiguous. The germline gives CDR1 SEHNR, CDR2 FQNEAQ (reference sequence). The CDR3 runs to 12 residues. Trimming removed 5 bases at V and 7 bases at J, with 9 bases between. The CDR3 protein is CASSPPLNEQFF. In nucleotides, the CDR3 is TGTGCCAGCAGCCCTCCCTTAAATGAGCAGTTCTTC. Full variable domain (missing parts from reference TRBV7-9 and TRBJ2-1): DTGVSQNPRHKITKRGQNVTFRCDPISEHNRLYWYRQTLGQGPEFLTYFQNEAQLEKSRLLSDRFSAERPKGSFSTLEIQRTEQGDSAMYLCASSPPLNEQFFGPGTRLTVL.

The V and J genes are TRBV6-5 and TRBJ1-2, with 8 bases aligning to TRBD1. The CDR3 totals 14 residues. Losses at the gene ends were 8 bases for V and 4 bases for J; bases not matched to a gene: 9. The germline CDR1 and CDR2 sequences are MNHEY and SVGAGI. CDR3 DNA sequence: TGTGCCAGCCGAATCTCCGGGACAGGCTATGGCTACACCTTC. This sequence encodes CASRISGTGYGYTF.

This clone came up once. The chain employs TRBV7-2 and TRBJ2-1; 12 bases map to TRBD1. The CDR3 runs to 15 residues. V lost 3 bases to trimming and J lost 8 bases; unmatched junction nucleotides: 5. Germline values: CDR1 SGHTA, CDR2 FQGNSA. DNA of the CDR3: TGTGCCAGCAGCTTCACCGGGACAGGGGGCTATGAGCAGTTCTTC. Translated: CASSFTGTGGYEQFF.

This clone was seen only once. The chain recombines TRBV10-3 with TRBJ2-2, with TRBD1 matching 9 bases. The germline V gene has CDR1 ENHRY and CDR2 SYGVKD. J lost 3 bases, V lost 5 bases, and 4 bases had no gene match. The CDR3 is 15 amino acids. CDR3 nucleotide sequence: TGTGCCATCAGTCCACAGGGGGCATACACCGGGGAGCTGTTTTTT. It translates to CAISPQGAYTGELFF.